This T cell receptor (beta chain) was captured in a study of T cells in Graves' hyperthyroidism and ophthalmopathy. As for the study in general: Peripheral blood draws took place at initial diagnosis, ahead of any treatment.

General study points: Blood shared most expanded thyroid clonotypes above 0.001. Ophthalmopathy and stable hyperthyroidism were separated by a 13 V-J model.

RNA transcripts yielded amplified TCR beta CDR3 regions. TCR CDR3 regions were first amplified by RT-PCR with HTBI primers. TCRdb used MiXCR to reprocess the multiplex PCR reads, holding one entry per CDR3 protein. The top ten clones hold around 28% of a sample with 300,000 to 500,000 distinct CDR3 sequences, roughly an eighth of them seen once. Germline CDR1 and CDR2: SGHRS and YFSETQ. V was shortened by 0 bases and J by 2 bases, with 3 bases between the two germline ends. This CDR3 comprises 14 residues. This clonotype appeared many times. Its antigen is unknown. Clinical symptoms, serum thyroxine and TRAb, thyroid ultrasound and orbital computed tomography were used for the diagnoses.

The sequencing sample was made of blood. The J gene is TRBJ2-6, the V gene TRBV5-1; no clear D. This receptor was obtained from a man in his fifties with Graves' ophthalmopathy. The DNA of the CDR3 is TGCGCCAGCAGCTTGGAAGCTGGGGCCAACGTCCTGACTTTC. This translates into CASSLEAGANVLTF. The variable domain in full, completed from reference TRBV5-1 and TRBJ2-6, reads KAGVTQTPRYLIKTRGQQVTLSCSPISGHRSVSWYQQTPGQGLQFLFEYFSETQRNKGNFPGRFSGRQFSNSRSEMNVSTLELGDSALYLCASSLEAGANVLTFGAGSRLTVL.